The following is a T cell receptor beta chain sequence with its context. The record originates from a study of shared clonotypes between healthy human individuals. In the authors' workflow: ImmunoSEQ supplied junction-only sequences lacking quality scores, so filtering was different. Sequencing used immunoSEQ multiplex PCR; TCRdb keeps in-frame clones, though not all of them. Clone size and the V and J calls come from that table; the DNA yielded D and trimming. Of about 490,000 clones listed, 81% are singletons. V gave up 10 bases and J gave up 2 bases, with 17 bases separating them. The germline CDR1 and CDR2 sequences are MNHEY and SMNVEV (reference sequence). This CDR3 has 14 residues.

V and J are TRBV27 and TRBJ1-2; D call uncertain. The material sequenced was PBMCs. This receptor was identified in a woman in her thirties or forties in good health. Some clones in this sample may be carry-over from other donors' samples. CDR3: CATRPTRNNYGYTF. The CDR3 DNA follows: TGTGCCACCCGCCCGACAAGGAACAACTATGGCTACACCTTC.